The 2 T cell receptor beta chains given below trace back to one sample, sequenced in a study of vaccination and CD4 T cells after COVID-19. Oncomine TCR Beta short-read sequencing was applied to DNA from cultured CD4+ T cells. TCRdb recomputed calls from the PCR reads with MiXCR, one row per CDR3 protein. The sample contains roughly 4,000 distinct CDR3 sequences, 45% to 55% of which appear only once. The treatment is: approximately 11-day PBMC culture with coronavirus spike peptide pools or control peptides (ViraFEST assay). These receptors' antigens are unknown. Sequencing was performed on CD4+ T cells from blood, cultured in vitro. These receptor sequences come from a human donor who had recovered from COVID-19.

This clonotype has just a few counts. The chain carries TRBV7-6 and TRBJ2-7; D is possibly TRBD2 (5 bases). This CDR3 has 13 residues. Trimming took off 0 bases at V and 5 bases at J, with 8 bases between the two ends. Germline V gives CDR1 SGHVS, CDR2 FNYEAQ. CDR3: CASSLARENEQYF. The CDR3 DNA reads as TGTGCCAGCAGCTTAGCGAGGGAGAACGAGCAGTACTTC.

This clonotype has a handful of counts. This chain links TRBV19 with TRBJ1-2, with a possible D match to TRBD1 (6 bases). From germline, CDR1 is LNHDA and CDR2 SQIVND (reference sequence). The CDR3 sequence is 15 residues long. Between the trimmed V and J ends, which lost 3 bases and 5 bases, there was a span of 16 bases. This CDR3 is CASSIGPRDNYGYTF. CDR3 in DNA: TGTGCCAGTAGTATTGGGCCACGGGACAATTATGGCTACACCTTC. Complete variable domain (other parts from reference TRBV19 and TRBJ1-2): DGGITQSPKYLFRKEGQNVTLSCEQNLNHDAMYWYRQDPGQGLRLIYYSQIVNDFQKGDIAEGYSVSREKKESFPLTVTSAQKNPTAFYLCASSIGPRDNYGYTFGSGTRLTVV.